This T cell receptor (beta chain) was found in a study of T cell responses to AZD1222 COVID-19 vaccine (dated by TCRdb to 2020 to 2023). About the investigation overall: AZD1222 recipients with second doses at about 4 weeks or about 12 weeks were pooled, because spike-specific TCR depth and breadth did not differ between schedules. TCR sequencing covered 230 to 250 trial participants: roughly 200 given two doses of AZD1222 and some 25 given two doses of MenACWY control vaccine. Trial participants were enrolled by age into subgroups of 18-55, 56-69 and 70-plus years, and around 140, 26 and 57 TCR-sequenced participants, respectively, were included in these subgroups.

In the paper's terms, the time point label means: baseline before first vaccination. Vaccinee samples came from UK trials COV001 and COV002, including a single-blind randomized controlled phase 2/3 trial of AZD1222 (ChAdOx1 nCoV-19) in healthy adults. For TCRbeta chain sequencing, PBMC samples from trial participants were taken at day 0 and at day 28 after the second dose. The CDR3 regions of human TCRbeta chains were analyzed by immunosequencing. In the original analysis: TCRs in the repertoires were compared against a reference library of SARS-CoV-2-specific TCRs that had been generated with the MIRA antigen-specificity platform. Breadth meant the fraction of unique TCRs that were SARS-CoV-2-associated, whereas depth meant the fraction of total T cells that were SARS-CoV-2-associated. Using the MIRA data, every spike-specific TCR was mapped to the spike region that the TCR reacted to and assigned to either a CD4 or a CD8 class. Log10-transformed breadth and depth values were compared by one-way ANOVA with Sidak's multiple comparisons tests. The table comes from immuneACCESS by way of TCRdb, which keeps in-frame sequences with V and J called. Part of the clones is missing from these tables; in studies checked, under half for an unresolved V gene and the rest for unknown reasons. The V and J calls and clone size are taken from that table; D and trimming were inferred from the DNA. The sample table records 100,000 to 150,000 clones; over 75% of these occur just once. The ten most abundant clones make up over 9.5% of the sample.

The CDR3, cysteine through phenylalanine, is 13 amino acids long. The sequence is cut down to CDR3 DNA, 39 bases in frame from base 1. Trimmed from V: 4 bases; trimmed from J: 2 bases; junction bases lacking a gene match: 2. As encoded in the germline V gene, CDR1 is SQVTM while CDR2 is ANQGSEA. Comments on this clone: Its antigen remains undetermined. Per-base quality was not reported, and no clone a single base away is much larger than it.

What the authors observed across the whole study: Epitopes outside the regions mutated in the B.1.351 and B.1.1.7 variants were reportedly recognized by nearly half of the unique spike-specific TCRs. Because no day 14 peak-response samples were available, the repertoires could be characterized only after the peak T cell response. Participants were mostly white British and included more females than males, and it was suggested by the authors that clonal diversity may have been underestimated. In the small 56-69-year group, the increase in depth fell short of significance, most likely because of low power. Spike-specific TCR breadth and depth rose significantly after two AZD1222 doses compared with day 0 and with MenACWY recipients. Conclusions about previously exposed vaccinees were limited because only a handful of AZD1222 recipients were SARS-CoV-2 seropositive at baseline. The whole spike protein was spanned by vaccine-associated CD4 TCRs, and dominant responses were seen in regions 160-218 and 743-854.

The TCR was taken from an adult in good health. The specimen was peripheral blood, collected on day 0 of AZD1222 vaccination. The sequence is built from TRBV29-1 and TRBJ1-5, and 7 junctional nucleotides match TRBD1. DNA sequence: TGCAGCGTTGGGACAGGAGGCAATCAGCCCCAGCATTTT. Its translation reads: CSVGTGGNQPQHF.